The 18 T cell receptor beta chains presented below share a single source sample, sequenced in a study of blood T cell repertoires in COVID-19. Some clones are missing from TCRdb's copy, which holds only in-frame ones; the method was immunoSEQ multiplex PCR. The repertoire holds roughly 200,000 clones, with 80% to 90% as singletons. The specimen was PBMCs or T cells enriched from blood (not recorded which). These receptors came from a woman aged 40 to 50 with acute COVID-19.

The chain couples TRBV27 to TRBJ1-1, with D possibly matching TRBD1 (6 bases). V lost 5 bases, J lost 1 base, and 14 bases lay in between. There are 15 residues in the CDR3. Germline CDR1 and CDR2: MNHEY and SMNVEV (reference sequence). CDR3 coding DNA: TGTGCCAGCAGTATCAGGGGAGGGGCGAACACTGAAGCTTTCTTT. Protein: CASSIRGGANTEAFF.

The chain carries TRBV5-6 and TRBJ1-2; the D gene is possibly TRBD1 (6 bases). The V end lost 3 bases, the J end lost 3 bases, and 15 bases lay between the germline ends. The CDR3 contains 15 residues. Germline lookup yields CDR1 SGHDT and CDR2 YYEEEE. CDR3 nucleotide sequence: TGTGCCAGCAGCTGGGGACATATCAACCACTATGGCTACACCTTC. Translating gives CASSWGHINHYGYTF.

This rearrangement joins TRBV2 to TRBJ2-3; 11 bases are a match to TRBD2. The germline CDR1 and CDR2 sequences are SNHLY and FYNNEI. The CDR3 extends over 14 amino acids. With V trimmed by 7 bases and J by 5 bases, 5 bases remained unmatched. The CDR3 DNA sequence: TGTGCCAGCAACTTAGCGGGAGGGGGAGATACGCAGTATTTT. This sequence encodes CASNLAGGGDTQYF. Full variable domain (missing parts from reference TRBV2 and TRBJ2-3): EPEVTQTPSHQVTQMGQEVILRCVPISNHLYFYWYRQILGQKVEFLVSFYNNEISEKSEIFDDQFSVERPDGSNFTLKIRSTKLEDSAMYFCASNLAGGGDTQYFGPGTRLTVL.

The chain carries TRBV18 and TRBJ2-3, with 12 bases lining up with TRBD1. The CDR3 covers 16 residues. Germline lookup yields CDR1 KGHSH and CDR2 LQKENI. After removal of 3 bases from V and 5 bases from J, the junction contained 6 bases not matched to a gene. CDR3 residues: CASSPGTGGKGDTQYF. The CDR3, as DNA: TGTGCCAGCTCACCTGGGACAGGGGGCAAGGGAGATACGCAGTATTTT.

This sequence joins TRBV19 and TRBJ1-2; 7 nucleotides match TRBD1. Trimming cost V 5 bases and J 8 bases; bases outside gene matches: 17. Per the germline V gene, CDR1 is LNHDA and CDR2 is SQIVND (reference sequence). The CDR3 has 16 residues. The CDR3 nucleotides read TGTGCCAGTAGTGGGGGAAAAAAAACAGGGGTCCCGGGCTACACCTTC. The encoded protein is CASSGGKKTGVPGYTF.

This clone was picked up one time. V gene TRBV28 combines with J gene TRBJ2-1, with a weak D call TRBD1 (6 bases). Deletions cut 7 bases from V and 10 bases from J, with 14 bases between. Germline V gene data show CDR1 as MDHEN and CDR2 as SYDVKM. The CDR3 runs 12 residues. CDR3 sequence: CASTSQGVEQFF. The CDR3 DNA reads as TGTGCCAGCACTTCACAGGGCGTGGAGCAGTTCTTC. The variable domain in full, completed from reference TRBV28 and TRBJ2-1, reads DVKVTQSSRYLVKRTGEKVFLECVQDMDHENMFWYRQDPGLGLRLIYFSYDVKMKEKGDIPEGYSVSREKKERFSLILESASTNQTSMYLCASTSQGVEQFFGPGTRLTVL.

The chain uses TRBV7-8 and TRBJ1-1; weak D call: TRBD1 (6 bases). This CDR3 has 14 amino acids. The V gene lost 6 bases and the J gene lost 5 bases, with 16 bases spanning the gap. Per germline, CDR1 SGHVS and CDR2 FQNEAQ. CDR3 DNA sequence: TGTGCCAGCAGTCCTTTACAGGGTTTAACTGAAGCTTTCTTT. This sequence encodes CASSPLQGLTEAFF.

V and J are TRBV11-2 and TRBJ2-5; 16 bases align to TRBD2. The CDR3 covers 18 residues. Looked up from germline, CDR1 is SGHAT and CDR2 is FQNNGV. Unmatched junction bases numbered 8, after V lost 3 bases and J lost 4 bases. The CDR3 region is CASSFRAGTSGRVETQYF. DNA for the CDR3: TGTGCCAGCAGCTTTAGGGCCGGGACTAGCGGGAGGGTAGAGACCCAGTACTTC. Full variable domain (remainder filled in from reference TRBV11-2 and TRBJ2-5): EAGVAQSPRYKIIEKRQSVAFWCNPISGHATLYWYQQILGQGPKLLIQFQNNGVVDDSQLPKDRFSAERLKGVDSTLKIQPAKLEDSAVYLCASSFRAGTSGRVETQYFGPGTRLLVL.

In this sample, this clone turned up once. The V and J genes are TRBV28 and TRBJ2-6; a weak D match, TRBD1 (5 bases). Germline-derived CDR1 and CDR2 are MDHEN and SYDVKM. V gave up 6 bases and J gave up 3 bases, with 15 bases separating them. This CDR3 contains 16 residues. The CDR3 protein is CASRSLTGGGANVLTF. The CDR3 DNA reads TGTGCCAGCAGATCCCTCACAGGTGGTGGGGCCAACGTCCTGACTTTC.

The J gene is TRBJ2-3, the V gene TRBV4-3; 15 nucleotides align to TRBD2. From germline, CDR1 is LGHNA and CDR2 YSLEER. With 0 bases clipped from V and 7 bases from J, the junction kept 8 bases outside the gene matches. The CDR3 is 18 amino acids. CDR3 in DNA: TGCGCCAGCAGCCAAGACCGGACTAGCGGGAGGGATTCAAATACGCAGTATTTT. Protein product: CASSQDRTSGRDSNTQYF.

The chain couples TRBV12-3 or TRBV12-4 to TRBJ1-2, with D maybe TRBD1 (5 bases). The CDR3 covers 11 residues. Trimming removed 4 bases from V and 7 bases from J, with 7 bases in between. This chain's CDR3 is CASSSDSGYTF. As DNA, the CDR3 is TGTGCCAGCAGTTCTGACAGTGGCTACACCTTC.

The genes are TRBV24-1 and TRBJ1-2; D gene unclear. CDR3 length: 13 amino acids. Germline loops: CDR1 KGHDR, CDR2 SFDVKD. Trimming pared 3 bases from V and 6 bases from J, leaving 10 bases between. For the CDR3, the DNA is TGTGCCACCAGTGATGGGCTCCCGAATGGCTACACCTTC. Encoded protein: CATSDGLPNGYTF.

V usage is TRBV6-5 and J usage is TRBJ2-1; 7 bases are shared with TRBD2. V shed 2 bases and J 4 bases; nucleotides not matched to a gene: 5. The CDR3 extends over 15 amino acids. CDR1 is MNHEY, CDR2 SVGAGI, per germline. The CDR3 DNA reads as TGTGCCAGCAGTTACGGGCTAGCGGAATACAATGAGCAGTTCTTC. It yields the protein CASSYGLAEYNEQFF.

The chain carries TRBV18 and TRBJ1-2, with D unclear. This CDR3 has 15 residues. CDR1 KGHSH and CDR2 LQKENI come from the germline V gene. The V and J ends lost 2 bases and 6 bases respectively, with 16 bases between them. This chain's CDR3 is CASSPGRRDGNGYTF. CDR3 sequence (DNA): TGTGCCAGCTCACCAGGTCGGCGGGATGGCAATGGCTACACCTTC. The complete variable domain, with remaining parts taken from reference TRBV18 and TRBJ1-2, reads NAGVMQNPRHLVRRRGQEARLRCSPMKGHSHVYWYRQLPEEGLKFMVYLQKENIIDESGMPKERFSAEFPKEGPSILRIQQVVRGDSAAYFCASSPGRRDGNGYTFGSGTRLTVV.

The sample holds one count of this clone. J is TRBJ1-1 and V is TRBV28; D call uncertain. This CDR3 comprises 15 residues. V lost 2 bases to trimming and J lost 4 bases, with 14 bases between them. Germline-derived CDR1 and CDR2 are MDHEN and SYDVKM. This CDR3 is CASSLGWLEGTEAFF. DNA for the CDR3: TGTGCCAGCAGTTTAGGGTGGCTGGAGGGCACTGAAGCTTTCTTT. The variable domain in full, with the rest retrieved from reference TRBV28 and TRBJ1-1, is DVKVTQSSRYLVKRTGEKVFLECVQDMDHENMFWYRQDPGLGLRLIYFSYDVKMKEKGDIPEGYSVSREKKERFSLILESASTNQTSMYLCASSLGWLEGTEAFFGQGTRLTVV.

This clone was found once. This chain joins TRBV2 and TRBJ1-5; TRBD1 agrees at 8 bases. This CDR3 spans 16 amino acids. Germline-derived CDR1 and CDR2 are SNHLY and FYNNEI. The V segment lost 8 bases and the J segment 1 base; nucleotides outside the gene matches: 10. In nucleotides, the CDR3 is TGTGCCAGCGGCCGGACAGGGAGTGGGAGCAATCAGCCCCAGCATTTT. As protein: CASGRTGSGSNQPQHF.

In DNA, the CDR3 is TGTGCCAGCACCTTAACGGGACTAGCTACTTACAATGAGCAGTTCTTC. This gives the protein CASTLTGLATYNEQFF. The J gene is TRBJ2-1, the V gene TRBV5-5; 9 bases match TRBD2. Losses at the gene ends were 6 bases for V and 4 bases for J; bases not matched to a gene: 11. There are 16 residues in the CDR3. Germline-derived CDR1 and CDR2 are SGHKS and YYEKEE (reference sequence).

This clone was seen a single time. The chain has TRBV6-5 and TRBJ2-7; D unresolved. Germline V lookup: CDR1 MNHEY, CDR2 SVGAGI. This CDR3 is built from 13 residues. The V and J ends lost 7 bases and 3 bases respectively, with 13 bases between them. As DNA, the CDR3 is TGTGCCAGCATGGGCAGTTCCTTCTACGAGCAGTACTTC. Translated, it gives CASMGSSFYEQYF.